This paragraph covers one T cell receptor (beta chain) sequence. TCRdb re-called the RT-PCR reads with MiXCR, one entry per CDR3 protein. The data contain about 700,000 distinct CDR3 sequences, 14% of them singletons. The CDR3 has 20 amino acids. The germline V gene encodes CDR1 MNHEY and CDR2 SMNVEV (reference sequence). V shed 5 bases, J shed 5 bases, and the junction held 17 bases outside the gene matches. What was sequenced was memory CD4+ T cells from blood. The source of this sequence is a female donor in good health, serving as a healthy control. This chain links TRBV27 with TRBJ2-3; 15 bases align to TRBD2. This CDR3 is CASSRAPGLAGGSLRDTQYF. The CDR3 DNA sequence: TGTGCCAGCAGTCGCGCTCCGGGACTAGCGGGAGGAAGCTTAAGAGATACGCAGTATTTT.